The clone carrying this T cell receptor beta chain came up a few times. The data are from a study of blood T cells in healthy people across ages. For the second PCR, which ran for about 6 to 12 cycles, a sample-barcoded 5' primer and a J-beta primer mix were used. TCRdb recomputed calls from the 5' RACE reads with MiXCR, one row per CDR3 protein. This table has over 950,000 distinct CDR3 sequences, 35% to 45% appearing once. Trimming took 0 bases from V and 2 from J, leaving 10 bases between them. Germline V CDR1 and CDR2: MNHEY, SVGAGI. The CDR3 has 15 amino acids. Sequenced material: blood. The chain has TRBV6-5 and TRBJ1-2; D call uncertain. The receptor's source is a man younger than 30 in good health. This chain's CDR3 is CASSYSIVGNYGYTF. In DNA, the CDR3 is TGTGCCAGCAGTTACTCGATCGTAGGGAACTATGGCTACACCTTC.